The 20 T cell receptor beta chains below were found in one sample sequenced in a study of blood T cell repertoires in COVID-19. The repertoire was sequenced with immunoSEQ multiplex PCR; TCRdb's copy has only in-frame clones and lacks some. The sample carries 86,000 or so clones, under 85% recorded once. The sequencing input was peripheral blood. The receptor set was obtained from a man in his 70s with acute or convalescent COVID-19.

J is TRBJ1-4 and V is TRBV7-9; perhaps TRBD1 as D (6 bases). The V gene lost 3 bases and the J gene lost 3 bases, with 14 bases spanning the gap. This CDR3 spans 16 amino acids. The V gene's germline CDR1 is SEHNR and CDR2 FQNEAQ (reference sequence). CDR3 residues: CASSFGSGVSNEKLFF. Here the CDR3 DNA reads TGTGCCAGCAGCTTCGGGTCAGGGGTGTCTAATGAAAAACTGTTTTTT. The whole variable domain, remainder taken from reference TRBV7-9 and TRBJ1-4, is DTGVSQNPRHKITKRGQNVTFRCDPISEHNRLYWYRQTLGQGPEFLTYFQNEAQLEKSRLLSDRFSAERPKGSFSTLEIQRTEQGDSAMYLCASSFGSGVSNEKLFFGSGTQLSVL.

This sequence joins TRBV5-1 and TRBJ1-5, with D possibly being TRBD1 (5 bases). V gave up 0 bases and J gave up 0 bases, with 7 bases separating them. This CDR3 contains 15 residues. In germline, CDR1 is SGHRS, CDR2 YFSETQ. The CDR3 spells CASSLEGVSNQPQHF. In DNA, the CDR3 is TGCGCCAGCAGCTTGGAAGGGGTTAGCAATCAGCCCCAGCATTTT.

The chain couples TRBV7-6 to TRBJ2-2; 14 bases map to TRBD2. The V segment lost 5 bases and the J segment 0 bases; nucleotides outside the gene matches: 5. Germline loops: CDR1 SGHVS, CDR2 FNYEAQ. The CDR3 contains 18 residues. The CDR3 DNA sequence: TGTGCCAGCAGCAGGGGACTAGCGGGGGTTTCGAACACCGGGGAGCTGTTTTTT. It codes for CASSRGLAGVSNTGELFF.

The chain couples TRBV21-1 to TRBJ1-2; the table's D call of TRBD1 was not tested on the DNA. TRBV21-1 is listed as a pseudogene. CDR3 length: 14 amino acids. CDR3 DNA: TGTGCCAGCAGCAAAGGGGACAGGGAGTATGGCTACACCTTC. The encoded protein is CASSKGDREYGYTF.

This chain joins TRBV7-9 and TRBJ1-6; D not resolved. The germline V gene has CDR1 SEHNR and CDR2 FQNEAQ (reference sequence). V was shortened by 7 bases and J by 7 bases, with 14 bases between the two germline ends. The CDR3 length is 14 residues. This chain's CDR3 is CASIPEGTNSPLHF. The CDR3 nucleotides read TGTGCCAGCATTCCCGAGGGAACAAATTCACCCCTCCACTTT. Supplemented by reference TRBV7-9 and TRBJ1-6, the full variable domain reads DTGVSQNPRHKITKRGQNVTFRCDPISEHNRLYWYRQTLGQGPEFLTYFQNEAQLEKSRLLSDRFSAERPKGSFSTLEIQRTEQGDSAMYLCASIPEGTNSPLHFGNGTRLTVT.

This clone has a single count. The gene calls are TRBV27 and TRBJ2-6; D not resolved. The CDR3 loop spans 14 amino acids. The germline V gene has CDR1 MNHEY and CDR2 SMNVEV (reference sequence). With 5 bases removed from V and 0 bases from J, the gap between germline ends came to 5 bases. CDR3 coding DNA: TGTGCCAGCAGTGCGGTCTCTGGGGCCAACGTCCTGACTTTC. Its protein is CASSAVSGANVLTF.

This clone has a single count. The V and J genes are TRBV5-1 and TRBJ2-5; 8 positions agree with TRBD2. CDR1 SGHRS and CDR2 YFSETQ come from the germline V gene. Trimming took 4 bases from V and 2 from J; bases not matched to a gene: 7. This CDR3 comprises 15 residues. This CDR3 is CASSPRGGRQETQYF. Written as DNA, the CDR3 is TGCGCCAGCAGCCCCCGGGGGGGGCGGCAAGAGACCCAGTACTTC. Looking up the rest from reference TRBV5-1 and TRBJ2-5 gives the full variable domain: KAGVTQTPRYLIKTRGQQVTLSCSPISGHRSVSWYQQTPGQGLQFLFEYFSETQRNKGNFPGRFSGRQFSNSRSEMNVSTLELGDSALYLCASSPRGGRQETQYFGPGTRLLVL.

The V gene is TRBV20-1, the J gene TRBJ2-5, with D possibly TRBD1 on 7 matching bases. Germline-derived CDR1 and CDR2 are DFQATT and SNEGSKA (reference sequence). CDR3 size: 13 residues. Trimming left V 3 bases short and J 5 bases short, with 13 bases between. CDR3 protein: CSASSPGGETQYF. CDR3 in DNA: TGCAGTGCTAGTTCACCAGGGGGGGAGACCCAGTACTTC.

The chain has TRBV7-7 and TRBJ2-3, with a weak D call TRBD1 (6 bases). Trimming shortened V by 3 bases and J by 5 bases, and 12 bases separated the two germline ends. Germline CDR1 and CDR2: SSHAT and FNYEAQ (reference sequence). The CDR3 has 14 amino acids. The CDR3 region is CASSFGQQGDTQYF. Written as DNA, the CDR3 is TGTGCCAGCAGCTTCGGACAGCAGGGAGATACGCAGTATTTT. Variable domain in full (rest from reference TRBV7-7 and TRBJ2-3): GAGVSQSPRYKVTKRGQDVTLRCDPISSHATLYWYQQALGQGPEFLTYFNYEAQPDKSGLPSDRFSAERPEGSISTLTIQRTEQRDSAMYRCASSFGQQGDTQYFGPGTRLTVL.

The chain couples TRBV5-1 to TRBJ1-4; 7 nucleotides agree with TRBD1. The germline CDR1 and CDR2 sequences are SGHRS and YFSETQ. CDR3 length equals 13 residues. The V and J ends lost 8 bases and 4 bases, in that order; junction bases with no gene match: 5. CDR3 DNA sequence: TGCGCCAGTAGACAGGGAATTAATGAAAAACTGTTTTTT. Translating it yields CASRQGINEKLFF. Together with reference TRBV5-1 and TRBJ1-4, the CDR3 gives the full variable domain: KAGVTQTPRYLIKTRGQQVTLSCSPISGHRSVSWYQQTPGQGLQFLFEYFSETQRNKGNFPGRFSGRQFSNSRSEMNVSTLELGDSALYLCASRQGINEKLFFGSGTQLSVL.

This clone was seen only once. The chain combines TRBV2 with TRBJ1-3, with D possibly being TRBD1 (6 bases). With 4 bases removed from V and 4 bases from J, the gap between germline ends came to 17 bases. The length of the CDR3 is 16 residues. The germline V gene has CDR1 SNHLY and CDR2 FYNNEI. Here the CDR3 reads CASSGLSRGKGNTIYF. In nucleotides, the CDR3 is TGTGCCAGCAGTGGACTAAGCAGGGGAAAAGGAAACACCATATATTTT.

The chain links TRBV6-6 to TRBJ2-5; D is unresolved. The V gene's germline CDR1 is MNHNY and CDR2 SVGAGI (reference sequence). The CDR3 length is 12 residues. The V gene lost 7 bases and the J gene lost 0 bases, with 6 bases spanning the gap. CDR3 loop: CASTVNQETQYF. The CDR3, as DNA: TGTGCCAGCACGGTCAACCAAGAGACCCAGTACTTC.

The rearrangement joins TRBV10-2 to TRBJ1-2, with D possibly being TRBD1 (5 bases). The germline V gene has CDR1 WSHSY and CDR2 SAAADI. V was pared by 4 bases and J by 8 bases, with 11 bases between. The CDR3 totals 12 residues. DNA of the CDR3: TGCGCCAGCAGTGCCCAGGGATGGGGCTACACCTTC. Translated, it gives CASSAQGWGYTF.

This clone appeared a few times. This chain joins TRBV5-1 and TRBJ2-2, with no clear D. With 0 bases removed from V and 4 bases from J, the gap between germline ends came to 10 bases. The CDR3 length is 15 residues. CDR1 and CDR2 from the germline V gene are SGHRS and YFSETQ. The CDR3 coding sequence is TGCGCCAGCAGCTTGGACCAGGATCGCACCGGGGAGCTGTTTTTT. Protein: CASSLDQDRTGELFF.

This clone turned up a few times. CDR3 in DNA: TGCGCCAGCAGCAAAAGGACAGGGGTGGTCACTGAAGCTTTCTTT. The encoded protein is CASSKRTGVVTEAFF. The chain combines TRBV5-1 with TRBJ1-1; TRBD1 aligns across 9 bases. Germline CDR1 is SGHRS and CDR2 is YFSETQ. After removal of 4 bases from V and 4 bases from J, the junction contained 8 bases not matched to a gene. The CDR3 is 15 amino acids.

In nucleotides, the CDR3 is TGTGCCAGCAGCAACCCTAGCGGGGGCGGGGAGCTGTTTTTT. Encoded protein: CASSNPSGGGELFF. V is TRBV7-2 and J is TRBJ2-2; 10 nucleotides match TRBD2. The CDR3 is 14 amino acids. CDR1 is SGHTA, CDR2 FQGNSA, per germline. Unmatched junction bases numbered 4, after V lost 5 bases and J lost 7 bases.

The V call is TRBV15, the J call TRBJ1-1; 8 positions agree with TRBD1. This CDR3 is 14 amino acids long. The V and J ends lost 3 bases and 5 bases, in that order; junction bases with no gene match: 5. CDR1 is LNHNV and CDR2 is YYDKDF in the germline V gene (reference sequence). The CDR3 loop is CATSRDRASTEAFF. CDR3 nucleotide sequence: TGTGCCACCAGCAGGGACAGGGCTTCAACTGAAGCTTTCTTT.

The DNA for the CDR3 is TGCAGCGTTGAGGGGACAGGGGGCTACGAGCAGTACTTC. Its protein is CSVEGTGGYEQYF. The chain joins TRBV29-1 to TRBJ2-7; 11 nucleotides line up with TRBD1. CDR3 length equals 13 residues. With 3 bases clipped from V and 3 bases from J, the junction kept 1 base outside the gene matches. The germline V gene has CDR1 SQVTM and CDR2 ANQGSEA.

The genes are TRBV7-9 and TRBJ2-5; 8 nucleotides align to TRBD1. This CDR3 is built from 14 residues. V trimming: 4 bases; J trimming: 3 bases; junction bases outside the gene matches: 4. Germline CDR1 is SEHNR and CDR2 is FQNEAQ (reference sequence). The CDR3 loop is CASSSSTGEETQYF. The CDR3 DNA reads TGTGCCAGCAGCTCCTCGACAGGGGAAGAGACCCAGTACTTC.

This clone was counted a few times. The V gene is TRBV3-1 (or the pseudogene TRBV3-2), the J gene TRBJ2-2; the match to TRBD2 covers 8 bases. Germline V gene sequence: CDR1 LGHDT, CDR2 YNNKEL (reference sequence). The CDR3 is 17 amino acids. V was pared by 3 bases and J by 2 bases, with 8 bases of the junction left unmatched. CDR3 loop: CASSQGLAGTNTGELFF. The CDR3 region has the DNA TGTGCCAGCAGCCAGGGTTTAGCGGGGACAAACACCGGGGAGCTGTTTTTT.